This entry lists 5 T cell receptor beta chains sequenced from one sample in a study of CD8+CD57+ T cells in acquired aplastic anemia (dated by TCRdb to the late 2010s). The data were produced on an Illumina HiSeq 2000. Genomic DNA was used as template for profiling of TCR beta VDJ combinations and CDR3 sequences. TCRdb reworked the public reads: Q25 trimming with fastp, MiXCR clone assembly, productive beta chains retained. Every CDR3 protein is listed once, alongside the most common genes and DNA of its rows. The sample table shows some 180,000 distinct CDR3 sequences, and nearly 65% are seen once. The ten top clones hold roughly 42% of the sample. Patients chosen for sequencing had shown expansion of CD8+CD57+ cells by flow cytometry. Sequences were obtained from sorted CD4+, CD8+, or CD8+CD57+ T cells (not recorded which) from PBMCs. These receptors were obtained from a human donor with aplastic anemia.

The chain uses TRBV25-1 and TRBJ1-4; D might be TRBD1 (6 bases). V was shortened by 1 base and J by 4 bases, with 13 bases between the two germline ends. CDR3 length: 16 amino acids. Germline V gene sequence: CDR1 MGHDK, CDR2 SYGVNS. CDR3 sequence (DNA): TGTGCCAGCAGTGAATTTGGGGGCGGATATAATGAAAAACTGTTTTTT. Translated, it gives CASSEFGGGYNEKLFF.

CDR3 loop: CASSQTSGAGETQYF. The CDR3 region has the DNA TGTGCCAGCAGTCAGACTAGCGGGGCTGGGGAGACCCAGTACTTC. V usage is TRBV2 and J usage is TRBJ2-5; 11 nucleotides line up with TRBD2. Per the germline V gene, CDR1 is SNHLY and CDR2 is FYNNEI. The trim removed 5 bases at V and 5 bases at J, leaving 7 bases unmatched. The CDR3 length is 15 residues.

About this clonotype: Because the CDR3 is missing its conserved closing phenylalanine or tryptophan, this is likely a read error. No DNA is shown, since the ends of the CDR3 on it are uncertain; the CDR3 is the one TCRdb lists. This chain uses TRBV7-9 with TRBJ2-7; TRBD2, the table's D call, was not compared with the DNA. CDR1 is SEHNR and CDR2 is FQNEAQ in the germline V gene (reference sequence). The CDR3 has 8 amino acids, counting both end residues. This CDR3 is CASSLGRE.

V is TRBV5-1 and J is TRBJ2-7; tentatively, D is TRBD2 (6 bases). Germline loops: CDR1 SGHRS, CDR2 YFSETQ. Trimming removed 6 bases from V and 2 bases from J, with 15 bases in between. The CDR3 length is 14 residues. The CDR3 nucleotides read TGCGCCAGCACCATCACCCCGGGAGCCTACGAGCAGTACTTC. Protein product: CASTITPGAYEQYF.

The V and J genes are TRBV19 and TRBJ2-5, with D perhaps matching TRBD1 (6 bases). V lost 1 base and J 4 bases, leaving 16 bases between the germline ends. The CDR3 totals 16 residues. CDR1 and CDR2 (germline): LNHDA, SQIVND (reference sequence). The CDR3 region is CASSIGRQGRRETQYF. The CDR3 DNA follows: TGTGCCAGTAGTATAGGCCGGCAGGGGAGACGAGAGACCCAGTACTTC.